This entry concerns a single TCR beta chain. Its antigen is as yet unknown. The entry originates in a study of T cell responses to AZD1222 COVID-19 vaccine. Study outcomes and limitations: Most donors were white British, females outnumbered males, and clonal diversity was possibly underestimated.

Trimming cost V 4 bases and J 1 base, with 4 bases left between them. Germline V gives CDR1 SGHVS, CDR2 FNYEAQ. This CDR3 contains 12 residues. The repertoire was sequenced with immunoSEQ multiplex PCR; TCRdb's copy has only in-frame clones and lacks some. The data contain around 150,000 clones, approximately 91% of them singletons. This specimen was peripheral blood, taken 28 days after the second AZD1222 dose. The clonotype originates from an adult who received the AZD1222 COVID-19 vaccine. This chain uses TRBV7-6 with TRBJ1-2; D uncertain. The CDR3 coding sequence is TGTGCCAGCAGCTCGTTTAACTATGGCTACACCTTC. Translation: CASSSFNYGYTF.